The TCR beta chain described here comes from a study of beta chain features in type 1 diabetes. Background on the study: Taken together, all samples contributed nearly 110 million examined sorted cells.

As every portion of the isolated RNA was reverse transcribed, the sequencing read expressed TCRB transcripts. Sequenced naive, central memory and regulatory T cell samples produced an average of roughly 3.5 million reads. Method: immunoSEQ multiplex PCR; TCRdb's copy keeps in-frame clones and lacks some. The sample has under 800,000 clones; less than 20% are singletons. It was one heparinised blood draw, averaging approximately 100 mL, that each donor gave. All of the sorted populations showed purity greater than 95%. The sequencing input was naive CD4+ T cells from blood. The receptor was derived from a man between 18 and 35 years old in good health.

The CDR3 region is CASSRDLATNEKLFF. DNA for the CDR3: TGCGCCAGCAGCCGAGACTTGGCAACTAATGAAAAACTGTTTTTT. The chain has TRBV4-3 and TRBJ1-4; no firm D call. This CDR3 has 15 residues. Germline CDR1 and CDR2: LGHNA and YSLEER. V lost 4 bases to trimming and J lost 0 bases, with 9 bases between them.